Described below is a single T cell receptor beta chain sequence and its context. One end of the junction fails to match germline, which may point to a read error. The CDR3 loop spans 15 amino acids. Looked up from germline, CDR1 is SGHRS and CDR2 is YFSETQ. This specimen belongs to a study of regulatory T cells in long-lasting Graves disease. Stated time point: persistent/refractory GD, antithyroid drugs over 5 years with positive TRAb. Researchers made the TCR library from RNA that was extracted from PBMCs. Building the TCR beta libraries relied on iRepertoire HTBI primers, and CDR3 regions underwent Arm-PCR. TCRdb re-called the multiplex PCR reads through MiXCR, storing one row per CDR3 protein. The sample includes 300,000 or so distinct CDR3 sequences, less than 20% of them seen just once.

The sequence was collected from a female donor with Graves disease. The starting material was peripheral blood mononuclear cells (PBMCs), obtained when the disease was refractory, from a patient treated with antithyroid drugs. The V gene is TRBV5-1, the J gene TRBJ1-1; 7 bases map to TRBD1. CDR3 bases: TGCGCCGGCAGCCCATGGACAGGCCTCTACACTGAAGCTTTCTTT. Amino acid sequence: CAGSPWTGLYTEAFF.